The present T cell receptor (beta chain) was sequenced within a study of T cell repertoires in cytomegalovirus infection. Turning to the study itself: Public TCR beta signatures were indicative of both CMV infection and a matching HLA type. Broader study findings: Cumulative public TCR beta family frequency identified CMV carriers with the relevant HLA. Dominant in the ex vivo response were TCR beta clonotypes restricted by HLA-C and specific for CMV.

Trimming removed 6 bases from V and 3 bases from J, with 13 bases in between. There are 14 residues in the CDR3. Germline V gives CDR1 SNHLY, CDR2 FYNNEI. TCRdb recomputed calls from the reads with MiXCR, one row per CDR3 protein. The sample has 490,000 or so distinct CDR3 sequences; approximately 10% are singletons. This clonotype has a handful of counts. Its antigen is unknown. The receptor was isolated from a human donor in good health (CMV status not recorded). Some clones in this sample may be carry-over from other donors' samples. The chain uses TRBV2 and TRBJ2-3; D is unclear. Sequences were obtained from PBMCs. CDR3 coding DNA: TGTGCCAGCAGCTTCCACGCGGAGACAGATACGCAGTATTTT. It specifies CASSFHAETDTQYF.